One sample yielded the 5 T cell receptor beta chains listed below, sequenced in a study of blood T cells in healthy people across ages (dated by TCRdb to 2013 to 2016). Library generation was performed with 5' RACE. The sequencer listed for this sample is Illumina HiSeq 2500. A second PCR of about 7 to 12 cycles was run with a J-beta primer mix and a sample-barcoded 5' primer. Through fastp at Q25 and MiXCR, TCRdb rebuilt clones from the public reads, retaining in-frame beta chains. Records with the same CDR3 protein are collapsed into one entry carrying the most frequent genes and DNA. This sample is represented by roughly 1,300,000 distinct CDR3 sequences; approximately 59% of them were singletons. The ten most abundant clones make up 6.5% to 8.5% of the sample. Source material: blood. All receptors derive from a man between 18 and 35 years old in good health.

This clonotype was detected a few times. The V call is TRBV25-1, the J call TRBJ2-4; no clear D. CDR3 length equals 17 residues. Per the germline V gene, CDR1 is MGHDK and CDR2 is SYGVNS. V gave up 1 base and J gave up 4 bases, with 17 bases separating them. This CDR3 is CASSEFGTTLQKNIQYF. The CDR3 DNA is TGTGCCAGCAGTGAATTTGGCACGACCCTTCAAAAAAACATTCAGTACTTC.

The chain uses TRBV7-9 and TRBJ2-1; D may be TRBD2 (6 bases). The CDR3 consists of 15 residues. V was shortened by 1 base and J by 7 bases, with 14 bases between the two germline ends. Germline lookup yields CDR1 SEHNR and CDR2 FQNEAQ (reference sequence). The CDR3 loop reads CASSLVGGNRNEQFF. The CDR3 nucleotides read TGTGCCAGCAGCTTAGTAGGCGGGAATAGAAATGAGCAGTTCTTC.

The chain carries TRBV2 and TRBJ2-3; 9 nucleotides align to TRBD1. Germline V CDR1 and CDR2: SNHLY, FYNNEI. The CDR3 totals 18 residues. J was trimmed by 8 bases and V by 3 bases; bases with no gene match: 18. The CDR3 protein is CASSDGTGSSMALGTQYF. The CDR3 bases are TGTGCCAGCAGTGATGGGACAGGGTCTTCCATGGCACTCGGTACGCAGTATTTT.

The chain recombines TRBV7-2 with TRBJ1-4, with TRBD1 as a possible D gene (6 bases). V lost 6 bases and J lost 3, with 14 bases in between. CDR3 size: 15 residues. CDR1 and CDR2 (germline): SGHTA, FQGNSA. This CDR3 is CASSSKAGANEKLFF. The CDR3 nucleotides are TGTGCCAGCAGTTCCAAGGCAGGGGCTAATGAAAAACTGTTTTTT.

The chain carries TRBV29-1 and TRBJ2-7, with 8 positions matching TRBD2. CDR1 and CDR2 from the germline V gene are SQVTM and ANQGSEA. J lost 1 base, V lost 3 bases, and 5 bases had no gene match. The CDR3 totals 14 residues. The CDR3 protein is CSVDAGGNSYEQYF. The CDR3, as DNA: TGCAGCGTTGACGCGGGGGGAAATTCCTACGAGCAGTACTTC.